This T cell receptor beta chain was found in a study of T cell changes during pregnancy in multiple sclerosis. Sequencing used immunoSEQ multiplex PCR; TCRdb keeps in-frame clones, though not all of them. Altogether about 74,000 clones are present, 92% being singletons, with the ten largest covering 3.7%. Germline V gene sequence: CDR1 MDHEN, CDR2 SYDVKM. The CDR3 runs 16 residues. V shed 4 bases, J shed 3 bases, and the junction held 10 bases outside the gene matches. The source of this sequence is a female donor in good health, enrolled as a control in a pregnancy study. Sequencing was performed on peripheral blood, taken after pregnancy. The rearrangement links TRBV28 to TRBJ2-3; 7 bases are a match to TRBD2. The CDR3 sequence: CASSSIAAGATDTQYF. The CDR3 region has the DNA TGTGCCAGCAGTTCAATTGCGGCGGGAGCGACAGATACGCAGTATTTT. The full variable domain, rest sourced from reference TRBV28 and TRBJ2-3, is DVKVTQSSRYLVKRTGEKVFLECVQDMDHENMFWYRQDPGLGLRLIYFSYDVKMKEKGDIPEGYSVSREKKERFSLILESASTNQTSMYLCASSSIAAGATDTQYFGPGTRLTVL.